This TCR beta chain was observed in a study of blood T cell repertoires in COVID-19. Study-wide context: Acute-phase and convalescent COVID-19 samples originated in the United States, Italy and Spain. T cells, B-cell-depleted T cells, or PBMCs provided the cDNA or gDNA that served as material.

Patients from Seattle were sampled longitudinally, starting during active infection. The CDR3 sequence is 16 residues long. Trimming stripped 5 bases from V and 2 bases from J, with 18 bases between. In germline, CDR1 is SGHVS, CDR2 FQNEAQ. Authors' analysis steps: Reference gene primer amplification gave estimated nucleated cell counts. This table comes from immunoSEQ multiplex PCR, and its TCRdb copy is limited to in-frame clones, with some not included. V and J calls and clone size are copied from that table; D and trimming were computed from the DNA. This sample has approximately 120,000 clones, with roughly 92% found just once.

The sample was peripheral blood. The chain is built from TRBV7-8 and TRBJ2-5; a possible D gene is TRBD1 (5 bases). The origin of this receptor is a man aged 50 to 60 with COVID-19, enrolled during active disease. The CDR3 bases are TGTGCCAGCAGCCCCGCCCCGACAGAAAAACAAGAGACCCAGTACTTC. This translates into CASSPAPTEKQETQYF. The variable domain in full, with the rest retrieved from reference TRBV7-8 and TRBJ2-5, is GAGVSQSPRYKVAKRGQDVALRCDPISGHVSLFWYQQALGQGPEFLTYFQNEAQLDKSGLPSDRFFAERPEGSVSTLKIQRTQQEDSAVYLCASSPAPTEKQETQYFGPGTRLLVL.